What follows is one T cell receptor (beta chain) and its context. Ten or more counts support this clonotype. Its antigen has not been determined. No much larger clonotype is one base removed from it; base qualities were not supplied. These data originate in a study of Graves' ophthalmopathy and Graves' hyperthyroidism (dated by TCRdb to the late 2010s). For the study in its entirety: Peripheral blood was collected at initial diagnosis, prior to any treatment. TCR beta repertoire signatures were used to distinguish Graves' ophthalmopathy from Graves' hyperthyroidism and to predict progression to ophthalmopathy. In total, approximately 140 blood samples were TCR-sequenced: 40 to 45 ophthalmopathy, about 75 hyperthyroidism and 17 hyperthyroidism-to-ophthalmopathy patients. To explore V-J signatures that separate ophthalmopathy from hyperthyroidism, a discovery set of 95 to 100 patients was enrolled, consisting of roughly 45 with ophthalmopathy and approximately 57 with stable hyperthyroidism. An independent validation cohort comprised roughly 20 hyperthyroidism patients and over 15 patients who later progressed from hyperthyroidism to ophthalmopathy. In roughly six hyperthyroidism patients, T-cell repertoires of thyroid tissue and blood were compared. Once sampling was done, hyperthyroidism patients were given methimazole at a starting dose of 30 mg daily, while ophthalmopathy patients were given high-dose intravenous methylprednisolone. The 75 to 100 discovery patients were randomly split 7:3 into training and test sets.

The CDR3 starts with the cysteine, ends with the phenylalanine, and has 12 residues. Kept here is only the CDR3 DNA, which spans 36 bases and is read in frame from base 1. CDR1 is given as SGHDT and CDR2 as YYEEEE, both from the germline V gene. V lost 2 bases and J lost 4 bases; the stretch between them is 7 bases long. Patients with ophthalmopathy had moderately to severely active disease, with a Clinical Activity Score of 3 or more, a NOSPECS grade of 4 or more, and a disease duration of less than 3 months. Patients were excluded if they had other autoimmune diseases, uncontrolled infections, pregnancy or lactation. Clinical symptoms, serum thyroxine, TRAb, thyroid ultrasound and orbital computed tomography formed the basis of the diagnosis. Using Ficoll-Paque density gradient centrifugation, PBMCs were isolated from less than 13 ml of fresh peripheral blood. Trizol reagent was used to extract the total RNA, and its quality was then checked on an Agilent 2100 Bioanalyzer.

TCR beta CDR3 regions were amplified from RNA transcripts for repertoire sequencing. A first-round RT-PCR used HTBI primers with the Qiagen OneStep RT-PCR kit, followed by a second-round multiplex PCR, size selection and purification. Sequencing of the libraries was carried out on an Illumina HiSeq2000 in paired-end mode with 100 bp reads. Turning to the authors' computational methods: SOAPnuke was used to process the reads, throwing out any read that had adapters, had uncalled bases, had a mean Phred below 15, or lacked an exact constant-primer or identifier match. High-quality paired reads were merged with COPE v1.2.5. Unique nucleotide sequences were defined as clonotypes and aligned to IMGT TRB V, D and J references using MiTCR v1.1. The analysis was limited to V-J combinations with a frequency above 0.0001, which together covered about 99% of repertoires. For each V-J combination, a TCR clonal expansion and chaos score was defined as the ratio of F50 clonal expansion to chaos observed in the TCRdist matrix. Features were reduced by Welch's t-statistics and random forest to 10 to 15 V-J combinations, which fed a naive Bayes classifier. The similarity between thyroid and blood repertoires was quantified using the Morisita-Horn index. The public reads were run again by TCRdb, first through fastp at Q25 and then through MiXCR, and only productive beta chains were kept. Identical CDR3 protein sequences are pooled into one entry, listed with their most common genes and DNA. TCRdb, not the original authors, processed these V and J calls. The table for this sample lists fewer than 400,000 distinct CDR3 sequences; about 18% of them were counted only once. The top ten clones comprise around 1.6% of the sample.

Results and caveats for the whole study, not just this receptor: In cross-validation, the 13-signature model distinguished ophthalmopathy from stable hyperthyroidism with around 90% sensitivity and around 81% specificity, while in the test set the corresponding values were around 79% and 71%. In validation, the model predicted ophthalmopathy progression with 55% to 71% sensitivity and around 72% specificity; some 13 predicted patients were CT-confirmed with GO in a median of approximately six months. Most of the expanded thyroid clonotypes with a frequency above 0.001 were also detected in blood, and it was suggested that the thyroid immune response may be reflected by blood repertoires. No statistical method was used to predetermine the sample size, and group allocation was not hidden from the investigators.

The receptor chain draws on TRBV5-6 and TRBJ2-7; a tentative D call is TRBD1 (5 bases match). The receptor was derived from a woman between 18 and 29 years old with Graves' ophthalmopathy. Donor details come from another sample of the same person, matched by shared clones. Material: peripheral blood. The DNA sequence is TGTGCCAGCAGCTTCCAGGGATACGAGCAGTACTTC. Translation gives CASSFQGYEQYF.